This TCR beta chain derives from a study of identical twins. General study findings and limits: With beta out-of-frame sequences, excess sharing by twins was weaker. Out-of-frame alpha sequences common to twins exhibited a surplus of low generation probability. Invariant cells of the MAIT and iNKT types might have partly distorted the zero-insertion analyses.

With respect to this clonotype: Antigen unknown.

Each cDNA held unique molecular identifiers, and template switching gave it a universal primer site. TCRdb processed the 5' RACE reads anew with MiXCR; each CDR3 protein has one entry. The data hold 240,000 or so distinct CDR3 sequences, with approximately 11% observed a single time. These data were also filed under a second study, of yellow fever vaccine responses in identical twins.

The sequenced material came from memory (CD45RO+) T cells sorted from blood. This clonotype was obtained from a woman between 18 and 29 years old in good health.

The CDR3, as DNA: TGCAGTGCTAGTGGAGGGACAGGCCAAGAGACCCAGTACTTC. Its protein is CSASGGTGQETQYF. This chain links TRBV20-1 with TRBJ2-5; 8 bases agree with TRBD1. Germline V lookup: CDR1 DFQATT, CDR2 SNEGSKA (reference sequence). V lost 3 bases, J lost 1 base, and 4 bases stayed unmatched. CDR3 length: 14 residues.